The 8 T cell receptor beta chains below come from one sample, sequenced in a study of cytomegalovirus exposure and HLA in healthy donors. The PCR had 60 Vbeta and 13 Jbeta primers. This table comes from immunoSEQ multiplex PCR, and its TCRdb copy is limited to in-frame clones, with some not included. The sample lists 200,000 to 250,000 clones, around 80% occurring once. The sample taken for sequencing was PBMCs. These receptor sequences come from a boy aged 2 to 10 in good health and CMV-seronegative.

The CDR3 sequence: CASSKESGLAGEGETQYF. CDR3 DNA: TGTGCCAGCAGCAAAGAATCGGGACTAGCGGGGGAAGGGGAGACCCAGTACTTC. The chain links TRBV21-1 to TRBJ2-5; the table's TRBD2 call for D was not verified on the DNA. TRBV21-1 corresponds to a pseudogene. The CDR3 runs to 18 residues.

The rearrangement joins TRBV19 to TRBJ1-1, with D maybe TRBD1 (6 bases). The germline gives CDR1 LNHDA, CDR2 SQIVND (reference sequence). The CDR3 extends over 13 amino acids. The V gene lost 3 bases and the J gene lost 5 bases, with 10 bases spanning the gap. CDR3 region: CASSIGGPTEAFF. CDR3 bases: TGTGCCAGTAGTATCGGGGGGCCAACTGAAGCTTTCTTT.

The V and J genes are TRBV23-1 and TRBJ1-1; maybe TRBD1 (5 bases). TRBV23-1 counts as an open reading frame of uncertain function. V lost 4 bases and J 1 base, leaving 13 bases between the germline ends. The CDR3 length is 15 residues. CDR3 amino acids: CASSPKTTGNTEAFF. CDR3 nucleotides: TGCGCCAGCAGTCCCAAGACCACAGGGAACACTGAAGCTTTCTTT.

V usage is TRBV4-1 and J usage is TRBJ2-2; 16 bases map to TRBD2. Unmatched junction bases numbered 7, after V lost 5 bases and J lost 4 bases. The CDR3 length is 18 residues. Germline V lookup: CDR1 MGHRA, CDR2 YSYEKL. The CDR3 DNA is TGCGCCAGCAGCTCCGGGACTAGCGGGAGGGTGGGCACCGGGGAGCTGTTTTTT. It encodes CASSSGTSGRVGTGELFF.

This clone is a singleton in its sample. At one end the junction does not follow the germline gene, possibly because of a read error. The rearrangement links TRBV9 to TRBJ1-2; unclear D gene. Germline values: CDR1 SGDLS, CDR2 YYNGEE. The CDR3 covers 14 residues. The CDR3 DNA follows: TGTGCCGGCAGCGTAGGTCTCACAAACTATGGCTACACCTTC. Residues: CAGSVGLTNYGYTF.

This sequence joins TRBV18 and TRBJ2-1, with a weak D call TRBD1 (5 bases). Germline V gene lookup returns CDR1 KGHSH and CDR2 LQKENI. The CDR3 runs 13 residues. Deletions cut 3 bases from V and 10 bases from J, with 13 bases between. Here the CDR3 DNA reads TGTGCCAGCTCACCTTCAGGGTTGTACGAGCAGTTCTTC. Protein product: CASSPSGLYEQFF.

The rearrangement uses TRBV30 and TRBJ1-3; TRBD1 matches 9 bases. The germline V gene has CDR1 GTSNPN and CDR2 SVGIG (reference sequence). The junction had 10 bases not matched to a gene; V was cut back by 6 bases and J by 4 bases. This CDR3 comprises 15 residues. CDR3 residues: CACSTQGADGNTIYF. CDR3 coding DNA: TGTGCCTGTTCCACACAGGGGGCCGACGGAAACACCATATATTTT.

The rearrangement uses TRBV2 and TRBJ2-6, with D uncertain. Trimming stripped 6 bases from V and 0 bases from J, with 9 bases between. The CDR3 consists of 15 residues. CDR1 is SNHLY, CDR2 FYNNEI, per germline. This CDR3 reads CASSIGGSGANVLTF. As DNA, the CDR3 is TGTGCCAGCAGCATCGGCGGCTCTGGGGCCAACGTCCTGACTTTC.